This is a list of T cell receptor beta chains from one sample in a study of T cells in Graves' hyperthyroidism and ophthalmopathy. One entry per CDR3 protein results from TCRdb running MiXCR on the multiplex PCR reads. The sample holds a few hundred thousand distinct CDR3 sequences, about 13% seen once. Source material: blood. All receptors derive from a woman under 30 with Graves' hyperthyroidism. The CDR3 runs from the conserved cysteine through the conserved F or W. Each record gives: J gene, V gene, D gene, clone size, CDR3 DNA, CDR3 protein. D genes are given only for firm matches. Only part of the rows carry a size: once, few, many, or a class if the clone is expanded.

>TRBJ2-1|TRBV6-1|TRBD2|.
TGTGCCAGCAGCAAAAGACTAGCGGGAGGGCCCAATGAGCAGTTCTTC
CASSKRLAGGPNEQFF
>TRBJ1-5|TRBV3-1|.|many
TGTGCCAGCAGCCCGGATAATAGCAATCAGCCCCAGCATTTT
CASSPDNSNQPQHF
>TRBJ2-7|TRBV29-1|.|many
TGCAGCGTTGACGGTATCGGCCACGACTCCTACGAGCAGTACTTC
CSVDGIGHDSYEQYF
>TRBJ2-7|TRBV27|TRBD1|many
TGTGCCAGCAGCCTCGGGACAGGGTCCCACGAGCAGTACTTC
CASSLGTGSHEQYF
>TRBJ2-4|TRBV5-8|TRBD2|.
TGTGCCAGCAGCTTGGGGGGGGGGAACATTCAGTACTTC
CASSLGGGNIQYF
>TRBJ1-2|TRBV14|.|.
TGTGCCAGCAGCCAAGGGCAGATCTATGGCTACACCTTC
CASSQGQIYGYTF
>TRBJ2-3|TRBV10-1|.|.
TGCGCCAGCAGTGCCTCCCGGGCAGATACGCAGTATTTT
CASSASRADTQYF
>TRBJ1-3|TRBV29-1|TRBD1|few
TGCAGCGCGAGGGACAGGGGCGCAGGAGGTGGAAACACCATATATTTT
CSARDRGAGGGNTIYF
>TRBJ1-2|TRBV2|TRBD1|many
TGTGCCAGCAGTGAAGCTTCGGACAGGGGCTATGGCTACACCTTC
CASSEASDRGYGYTF
>TRBJ2-2|TRBV9|.|many
TGTGCCAGCAGCGTGGAACTTAGGGGCAACACCGGGGAGCTGTTTTTT
CASSVELRGNTGELFF
>TRBJ1-2|TRBV11-2|.|many
TGTGCCAGCAGTAAGATAAACGGGGGAGACTATGGCTACACCTTC
CASSKINGGDYGYTF
>TRBJ2-3|TRBV5-1|.|many
TGCGCCAGCAGCTTGGACGGTTCAGATACGCAGTATTTT
CASSLDGSDTQYF
>TRBJ2-1|TRBV28|TRBD2|many
TGTGCCAGCAGCGAGCGGGAGGGAAGCGATGAGCAGTTCTTC
CASSEREGSDEQFF
>TRBJ2-7|TRBV19|.|many
TGTGCCAGTAGTACCCGGACCTACGAGCAGTACTTC
CASSTRTYEQYF
>TRBJ2-2|TRBV19|.|.
TGTGCCAGTAGTACAGGGAGGTCCGGGGAGCTGTTTTTT
CASSTGRSGELFF
>TRBJ2-2|TRBV4-1|.|.
TGCGCCAGCAGCCAAGCTCGAGTTGTCGTTACCGGGGAGCTGTTTTTT
CASSQARVVVTGELFF
>TRBJ2-1|TRBV9|.|few
TGTGCCAGCAGCGTAGGGGACTACAATGAGCAGTTCTTC
CASSVGDYNEQFF
>TRBJ1-2|TRBV28|TRBD1|many
TGTGCCAGCAGAAAAGGGGGCCAATTCTATGGCTACACCTTC
CASRKGGQFYGYTF
>TRBJ2-1|TRBV5-1|.|few
TGCGCCAGCAGCTTAATCAACAATAAGCAGTTCTTC
CASSLINNKQFF
>TRBJ1-3|TRBV20-1|TRBD1|.
TGCAGTGCTTCAGGGGGAAGTGGAAACACCATATATTTT
CSASGGSGNTIYF
>TRBJ2-1|TRBV25-1|TRBD2|.
TGTGCCAGCAGTGAATGGGCGGGAGGGCCAATTGAGCAGTTCTTC
CASSEWAGGPIEQFF
>TRBJ2-5|TRBV5-4|TRBD2|.
TGTGCCAGCAGCTTGGTGGGACTAAAGGCTCAAGAGACCCAGTACTTC
CASSLVGLKAQETQYF
>TRBJ2-3|TRBV5-6|.|many
TGTGCCAGCAGCTTGTACAGGGGGGGAGGAGATACGCAGTATTTT
CASSLYRGGGDTQYF
>TRBJ1-1|TRBV7-9|.|many
TGTGCCAGCAGCTTAGATAACACTGAGGAAGCTTTCTTT
CASSLDNTEEAFF
>TRBJ2-7|TRBV7-9|.|.
TGTGCCAGCAGCTCCCCTTTACCTGGCTACGAGCAGTACTTC
CASSSPLPGYEQYF
>TRBJ1-3|TRBV29-1|.|.
TGCAGCGTTGAGATGAGAAACACCATATATTTT
CSVEMRNTIYF
>TRBJ2-3|TRBV6-1|TRBD2|many
TGTGCCAGCAGTGCGCTAGCGGGGACTAGCACAGATACGCAGTATTTT
CASSALAGTSTDTQYF
>TRBJ2-7|TRBV5-1|TRBD1|many
TGCGCCAGCAGCGATCAGGGGGCCGTCGACGAGCAGTACTTC
CASSDQGAVDEQYF
>TRBJ2-5|TRBV28|.|many
TGTGCCAGCAGTGAAGGGACGGTCCAAGAGACCCAGTACTTC
CASSEGTVQETQYF
>TRBJ2-1|TRBV28|.|many
TGTGCCAGCAGTTTACCCCCGTGGAGCTCCTACAATGAGCAGTTCTTC
CASSLPPWSSYNEQFF
>TRBJ2-7|TRBV9|TRBD2|.
TGTGCCAGCAGCGTAGGACTAGCGGAACCCTACGAGCAGTACTTC
CASSVGLAEPYEQYF
>TRBJ1-5|TRBV27|.|few
TGTGCCAGCAGTCCACACCGACCGAATAGCAATCAGCCCCAGCATTTT
CASSPHRPNSNQPQHF
>TRBJ1-2|TRBV9|.|many
TGTGCCAGCAGCGCGGTTGGACAGTTCCTCTATGGCTACACCTTC
CASSAVGQFLYGYTF
>TRBJ2-7|TRBV9|TRBD2|.
TGTGCCAGCAGCGCTGACGCGGGAGGCGCCTACGAGCAGTACTTC
CASSADAGGAYEQYF
>TRBJ2-3|TRBV2|.|once
TGTGCCAGCAGACTGGGGCGGAACACAGATACGCAGTATTTT
CASRLGRNTDTQYF
>TRBJ1-4|TRBV18|TRBD1|.
TGTGCCAGCTCACCAGGACAGGGGGTCCGTGAAAAACTGTTTTTT
CASSPGQGVREKLFF
>TRBJ1-5|TRBV27|TRBD1|.
TGTGCCAGCAGTTCTCGCGGGACAGATCAGCCCCAGCATTTT
CASSSRGTDQPQHF
>TRBJ1-5|TRBV20-1|.|few
TGCAGTGCTAGGGATGGACGAGGGTTGCTGGGTCAGCCCCAGCATTTT
CSARDGRGLLGQPQHF